The clone carrying this T cell receptor beta chain was detected only a few times. As yet, its antigen is unknown. There was one heparinised blood draw per donor, averaging roughly 120 mL. These data are taken from a study of beta chain features in type 1 diabetes. Findings and limits, study-wide: A potential PCR bias toward shorter templates would be equal in patient and control samples. Type 1 diabetes patients had moderately but significantly shorter TCRB CDR3s in all four CD4+ subsets. For type 1 diabetes patients, VDJ junctions showed fewer insertions and more deletions. Patients' naive, central memory and Treg TCRB repertoires seemed closer to one another than those of healthy donors.

CDR3 length: 13 residues. Between the trimmed V and J ends, which lost 6 bases and 8 bases, there was a span of 16 bases. Looked up from germline, CDR1 is SNHLY and CDR2 is FYNNEI. Expressed TCRB transcripts were sequenced after all isolated RNA was converted to cDNA. Generated by immunoSEQ multiplex PCR, the TCRdb table keeps only in-frame clones and is missing some. In the table there are some 130,000 clones, 7% to 10% of which are singletons. Input material: central memory CD4+ T cells from blood. The source of this sequence is a man aged 30 to 39 with type 1 diabetes. The chain couples TRBV2 to TRBJ1-1, with a weak D call TRBD1 (5 bases). CDR3 amino acids: CASRGGPAAEAFF. The CDR3 nucleotides are TGTGCCAGCAGGGGGGGACCGGCCGCAGAAGCTTTCTTT.